This T cell receptor beta chain was identified during a study of T cell responses to AZD1222 COVID-19 vaccine. Study-level background: Second-dose intervals near 4 or 12 weeks were combined.

TCRdb keeps only in-frame clones here, not all; method: immunoSEQ multiplex PCR. Of 150,000 or so clones in the sample, roughly 88% were seen once. This clone was counted a single time. What it recognizes is unknown. Study conclusions and caveats: White British people made up most donors, females outnumbered males, and clonal diversity was possibly underestimated.

V lost 0 bases, J lost 7 bases, and 8 bases lay in between. Per the germline V gene, CDR1 is MRHNA and CDR2 is SNTAGT. The CDR3 runs 13 residues. The receptor comes from an adult in good health. The sample here was peripheral blood, taken on day 0 of AZD1222 vaccination. V usage is TRBV6-4 and J usage is TRBJ2-3, with D hard to call. Written as DNA, the CDR3 is TGTGCCAGCAGTGACTCGGAAACAAATACGCAGTATTTT. Its translation: CASSDSETNTQYF.